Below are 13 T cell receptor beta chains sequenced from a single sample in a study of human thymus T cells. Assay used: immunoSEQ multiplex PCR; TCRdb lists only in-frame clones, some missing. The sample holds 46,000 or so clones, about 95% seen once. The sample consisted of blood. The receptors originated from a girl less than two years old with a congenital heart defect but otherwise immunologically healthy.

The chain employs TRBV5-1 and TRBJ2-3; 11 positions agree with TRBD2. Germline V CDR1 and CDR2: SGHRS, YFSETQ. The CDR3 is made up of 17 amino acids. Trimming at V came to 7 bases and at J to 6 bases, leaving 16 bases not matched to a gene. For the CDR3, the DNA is TGCGCCAGCGGCCCGCCCGGCCTAGCGGGAGGTTTCGATACGCAGTATTTT. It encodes CASGPPGLAGGFDTQYF. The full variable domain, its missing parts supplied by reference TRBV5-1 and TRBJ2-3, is KAGVTQTPRYLIKTRGQQVTLSCSPISGHRSVSWYQQTPGQGLQFLFEYFSETQRNKGNFPGRFSGRQFSNSRSEMNVSTLELGDSALYLCASGPPGLAGGFDTQYFGPGTRLTVL.

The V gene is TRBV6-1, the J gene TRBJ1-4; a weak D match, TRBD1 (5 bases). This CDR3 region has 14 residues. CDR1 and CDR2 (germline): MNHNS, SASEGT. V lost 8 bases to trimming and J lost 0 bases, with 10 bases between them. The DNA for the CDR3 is TGTGCCAGCCAAGACAGCCCAACTAATGAAAAACTGTTTTTT. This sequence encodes CASQDSPTNEKLFF.

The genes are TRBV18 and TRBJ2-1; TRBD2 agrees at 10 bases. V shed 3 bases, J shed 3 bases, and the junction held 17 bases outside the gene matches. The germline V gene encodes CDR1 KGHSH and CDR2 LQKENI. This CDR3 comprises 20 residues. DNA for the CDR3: TGTGCCAGCTCACCCTCCCCGAGACTAGCGGGCATGGGGGGCTACAATGAGCAGTTCTTC. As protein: CASSPSPRLAGMGGYNEQFF.

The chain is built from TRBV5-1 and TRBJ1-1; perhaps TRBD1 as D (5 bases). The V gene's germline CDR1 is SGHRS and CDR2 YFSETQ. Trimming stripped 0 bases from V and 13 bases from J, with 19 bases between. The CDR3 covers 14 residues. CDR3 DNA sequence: TGCGCCAGCAGCTTGGAGGGTGGTCCCCAGAGGGGTTTCTTT. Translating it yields CASSLEGGPQRGFF.

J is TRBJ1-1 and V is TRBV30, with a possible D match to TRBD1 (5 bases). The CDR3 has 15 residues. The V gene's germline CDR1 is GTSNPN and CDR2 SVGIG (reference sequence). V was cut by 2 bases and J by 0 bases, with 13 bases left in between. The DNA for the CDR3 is TGTGCCTGGAGTTCTCCGACAGAGCTGAACACTGAAGCTTTCTTT. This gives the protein CAWSSPTELNTEAFF.

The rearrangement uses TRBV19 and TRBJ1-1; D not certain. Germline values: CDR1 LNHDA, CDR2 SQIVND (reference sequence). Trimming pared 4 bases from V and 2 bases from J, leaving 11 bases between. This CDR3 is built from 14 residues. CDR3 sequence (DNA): TGTGCCAGTAGTAGATCCGTATATAACACTGAAGCTTTCTTT. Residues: CASSRSVYNTEAFF.

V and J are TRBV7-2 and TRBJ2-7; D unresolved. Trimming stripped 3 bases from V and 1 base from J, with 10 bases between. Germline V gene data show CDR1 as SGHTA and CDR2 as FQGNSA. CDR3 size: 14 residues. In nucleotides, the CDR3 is TGTGCCAGCAGCTTTTCCTGGGGTTCCTACGAGCAGTACTTC. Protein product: CASSFSWGSYEQYF.

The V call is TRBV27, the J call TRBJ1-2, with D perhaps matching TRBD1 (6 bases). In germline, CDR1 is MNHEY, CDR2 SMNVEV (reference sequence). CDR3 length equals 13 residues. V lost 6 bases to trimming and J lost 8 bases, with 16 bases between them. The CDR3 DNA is TGTGCCAGCAGCCAGGACAGTTTAGGAGGCTACACCTTC. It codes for CASSQDSLGGYTF.

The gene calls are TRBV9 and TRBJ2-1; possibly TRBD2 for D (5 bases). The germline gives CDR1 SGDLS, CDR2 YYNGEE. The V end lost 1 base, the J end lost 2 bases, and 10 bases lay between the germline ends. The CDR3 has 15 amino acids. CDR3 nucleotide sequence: TGTGCCAGCAGCGTATTTCGGGGAGCCTACAATGAGCAGTTCTTC. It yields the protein CASSVFRGAYNEQFF.

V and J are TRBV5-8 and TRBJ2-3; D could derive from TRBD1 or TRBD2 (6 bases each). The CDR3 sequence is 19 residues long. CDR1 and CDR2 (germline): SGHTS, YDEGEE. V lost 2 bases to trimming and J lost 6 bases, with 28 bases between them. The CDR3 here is CASSFFLRGGTSLGDTQYF. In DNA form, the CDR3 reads TGTGCCAGCAGCTTTTTCCTACGAGGGGGGACCTCATTGGGGGATACGCAGTATTTT.

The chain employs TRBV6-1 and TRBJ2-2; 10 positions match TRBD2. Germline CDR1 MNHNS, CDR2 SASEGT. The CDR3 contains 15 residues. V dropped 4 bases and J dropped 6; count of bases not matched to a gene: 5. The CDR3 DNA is TGTGCCAGCAGTGGGAGCGGGAGGGTCGCCGGGGAGCTGTTTTTT. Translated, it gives CASSGSGRVAGELFF.

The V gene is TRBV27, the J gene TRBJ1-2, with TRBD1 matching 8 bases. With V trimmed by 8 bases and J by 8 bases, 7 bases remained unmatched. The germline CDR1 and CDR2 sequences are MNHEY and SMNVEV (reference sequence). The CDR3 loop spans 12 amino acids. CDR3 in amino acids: CASAGQGRGYTF. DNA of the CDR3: TGTGCCAGCGCCGGACAGGGCAGAGGCTACACCTTC.

In DNA form, the CDR3 reads TGTGCCAGCAGCGTAGGAGGGTCAGATACGCAGTATTTT. Protein sequence: CASSVGGSDTQYF. This chain uses TRBV9 with TRBJ2-3; possibly TRBD2 for D (5 bases). This CDR3 comprises 13 residues. Deletions cut 0 bases from V and 4 bases from J, with 6 bases between. CDR1 and CDR2 from the germline V gene are SGDLS and YYNGEE. Combining the CDR3 with reference TRBV9 and TRBJ2-3 gives the whole variable domain DSGVTQTPKHLITATGQRVTLRCSPRSGDLSVYWYQQSLDQGLQFLIQYYNGEERAKGNILERFSAQQFPDLHSELNLSSLELGDSALYFCASSVGGSDTQYFGPGTRLTVL.